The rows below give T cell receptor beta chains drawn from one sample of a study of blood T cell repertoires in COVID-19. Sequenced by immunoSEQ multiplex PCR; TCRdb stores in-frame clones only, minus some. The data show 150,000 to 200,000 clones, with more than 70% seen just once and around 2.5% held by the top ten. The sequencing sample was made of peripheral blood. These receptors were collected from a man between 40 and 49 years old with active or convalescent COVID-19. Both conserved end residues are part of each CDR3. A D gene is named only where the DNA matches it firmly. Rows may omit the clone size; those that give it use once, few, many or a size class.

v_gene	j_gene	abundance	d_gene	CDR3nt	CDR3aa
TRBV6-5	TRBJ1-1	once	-	TGTGCCAGCAGCGGAGGAGGTCTGAACACTGAAGCTTTCTTT	CASSGGGLNTEAFF
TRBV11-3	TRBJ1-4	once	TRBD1	TGTGCCAGCAGCCTGGACAGGGGCAGGGAAAAACTGTTTTTT	CASSLDRGREKLFF
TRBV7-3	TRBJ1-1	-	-	TGTGCCAGCAGCTTCTCAGGGGCGGGCACTGAAGCTTTCTTT	CASSFSGAGTEAFF
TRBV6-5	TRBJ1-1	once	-	TGTGCCAGCAGGAAAACAGGTTCCCATGAAGCTTTCTTT	CASRKTGSHEAFF
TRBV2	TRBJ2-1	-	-	TGTGCCAGCAGCAGGGGTTTTGAGCAGTTCTTC	CASSRGFEQFF
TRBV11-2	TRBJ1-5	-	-	TGTGCCAGCAGTTCGGGATCCAATCAGCCCCAGCATTTT	CASSSGSNQPQHF
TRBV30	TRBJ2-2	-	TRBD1	TGTGCCACTGGGACAGGGAACACCGGGGAGCTGTTTTTT	CATGTGNTGELFF
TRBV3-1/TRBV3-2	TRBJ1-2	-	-	TGTGCCAGCAGCCAAGATCCAGGGAAAGTCTATGGCTACACCTTC	CASSQDPGKVYGYTF
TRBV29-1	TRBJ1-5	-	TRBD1	TGCAGCGTCGTTTATCAAGGGACAGTCAGCAATCAGCCCCAGCATTTT	CSVVYQGTVSNQPQHF
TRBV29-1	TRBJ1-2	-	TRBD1	TGCAGCGCCCAGGGACAGGGGGCGATAGCCTATGGCTACACCTTC	CSAQGQGAIAYGYTF
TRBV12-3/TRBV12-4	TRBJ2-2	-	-	TGTGCCAGCAGTGGAGGGGCCGGGGAGCTGTTTTTT	CASSGGAGELFF
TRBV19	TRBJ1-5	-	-	TGTGCCAGTAGTAACCTCGGGACTCATCATCAGCCCCAGCATTTT	CASSNLGTHHQPQHF
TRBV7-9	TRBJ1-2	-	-	TGTGCCAGCAGCGTAATGACACGCTATGGCTACACCTTC	CASSVMTRYGYTF
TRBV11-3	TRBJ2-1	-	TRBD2	TGTGCCAGCAGCGGCAGACTAGCGACGGATGAGCAGTTCTTC	CASSGRLATDEQFF
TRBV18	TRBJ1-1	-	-	TGTGCCAGCTCACGACAGGTAGGGAACACTGAAGCTTTCTTT	CASSRQVGNTEAFF
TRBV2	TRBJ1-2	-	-	TGTGCCAGCAGAGCGACAGGAGACTATGGCTACACCTTC	CASRATGDYGYTF
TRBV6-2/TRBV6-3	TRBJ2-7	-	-	TGTGCCAGCAGTTACTCCTCCGCGGGCCCCTACGAGCAGTACTTC	CASSYSSAGPYEQYF
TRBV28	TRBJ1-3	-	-	TGTGCCAGCAGTATTATCACAGGGCTTAGCTCTGGAAACACCATATATTTT	CASSIITGLSSGNTIYF
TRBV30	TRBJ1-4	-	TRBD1	TGTGCCTGGAGTGCCCGGACAGGGTGGGATGAAAAACTGTTTTTT	CAWSARTGWDEKLFF
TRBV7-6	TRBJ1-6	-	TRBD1	TGTGCCAGCAGCACAGGGACAGTCAATTCACCCCTCCACTTT	CASSTGTVNSPLHF
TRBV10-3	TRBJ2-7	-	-	TGTGCCATCAGTGAGGCAGGGTCTCCGGAATACGAGCAGTACTTC	CAISEAGSPEYEQYF
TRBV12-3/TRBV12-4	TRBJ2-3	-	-	TGTGCCAGCAGATATGCAGATACGCAGTATTTT	CASRYADTQYF
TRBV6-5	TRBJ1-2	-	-	TGTGCCAGCAATCTCGGGGGAACGTTCTATGGCTACACCTTC	CASNLGGTFYGYTF
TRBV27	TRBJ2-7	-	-	TGTGCCAGCAGTCCCCGAGGGGGAGGGTACGAGCAGTACTTC	CASSPRGGGYEQYF
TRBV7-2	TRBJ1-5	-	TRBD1	TGTGCCAGCGGCCCGGACAGGGCCATTAGCAATCAGCCCCAGCATTTT	CASGPDRAISNQPQHF
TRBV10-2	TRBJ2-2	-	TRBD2	TGCGCCAGCAGCGGGCTAGCGGGGGCCACGGGGACCGGGGAGCTGTTTTTT	CASSGLAGATGTGELFF
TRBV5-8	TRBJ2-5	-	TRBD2	TGTGCCAGCCGAGTGGTCGGGGGGGAGACCCAGTACTTC	CASRVVGGETQYF
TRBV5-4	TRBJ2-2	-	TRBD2	TGTGCCAGCAGCCCGGGGACTAGCGGGGGGAAGACCGGGGAGCTGTTTTTT	CASSPGTSGGKTGELFF
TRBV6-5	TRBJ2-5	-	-	TGTGCCGGTGCTGAATTTCAGGGGCTAGGGGAGACCCAGTACTTC	CAGAEFQGLGETQYF
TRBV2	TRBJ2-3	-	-	TGTGCCAGCAGAGCAGGGGATACGCAGTATTTT	CASRAGDTQYF
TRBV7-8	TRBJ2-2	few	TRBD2	TGTGCCAGCAGCTTAGTAGCGGGGCCGAACACCGGGGAGCTGTTTTTT	CASSLVAGPNTGELFF
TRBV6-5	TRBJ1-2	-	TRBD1	TGTGCCAGCAGTTACGTGGCAGGGGGCGCGAGTGGCTACACCTTC	CASSYVAGGASGYTF
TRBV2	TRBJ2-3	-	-	TGTGCCAGCAGTGAAGAGGCTGGCGGGGGCGCAGATACGCAGTATTTT	CASSEEAGGGADTQYF
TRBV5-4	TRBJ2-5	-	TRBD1	TGTGCCAGCAGCTTAGGACAGGGAAGGATGGAGACCCAGTACTTC	CASSLGQGRMETQYF
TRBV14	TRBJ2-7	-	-	TGTGCCAGCAGCCAACAGACAGGACTCTCCTACGAGCAGTACTTC	CASSQQTGLSYEQYF
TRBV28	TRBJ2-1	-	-	TGTGCCAGCAGACCCCGAGGGACCTACAATGAGCAGTTCTTC	CASRPRGTYNEQFF
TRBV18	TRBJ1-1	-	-	TGTGCCAGCTCGACCGACATAGGCCGGACGGGGACTGAAGCTTTCTTT	CASSTDIGRTGTEAFF